These 32 T cell receptor beta chains share one sample of origin, sequenced in a study of cytotoxic CD8 clonotypes in ibrutinib-treated CLL. Sequenced by immunoSEQ multiplex PCR; TCRdb stores in-frame clones only, minus some. The sample includes approximately 330,000 clones, roughly 79% of them seen just once. Specimen: PBMCs, collected before ibrutinib treatment. Receptors originate from a human donor with chronic lymphocytic leukemia.

The J gene is TRBJ1-4, the V gene TRBV14; a possible D gene is TRBD1 (6 bases). V lost 0 bases and J lost 5, with 10 bases in between. The CDR3 totals 15 residues. The germline CDR1 and CDR2 sequences are SGHDN and FVKESK. CDR3 DNA sequence: TGTGCCAGCAGCCAAGAAGCGGGGGGCAATGAAAAACTGTTTTTT. This sequence encodes CASSQEAGGNEKLFF.

This clone was seen more than once but under ten times. The chain uses TRBV7-9 and TRBJ2-3; TRBD1 is a possible D gene (6 bases). The CDR3 runs to 14 residues. Germline V CDR1 and CDR2: SEHNR, FQNEAQ (reference sequence). The germline V and J ends were trimmed by 3 bases and 4 bases, with 11 bases remaining between them. The CDR3 protein is CASSFTGFADTQYF. CDR3 in DNA: TGTGCCAGCAGCTTTACAGGGTTTGCAGATACGCAGTATTTT. Together with reference TRBV7-9 and TRBJ2-3, the CDR3 gives the full variable domain: DTGVSQNPRHKITKRGQNVTFRCDPISEHNRLYWYRQTLGQGPEFLTYFQNEAQLEKSRLLSDRFSAERPKGSFSTLEIQRTEQGDSAMYLCASSFTGFADTQYFGPGTRLTVL.

The chain carries TRBV7-9 and TRBJ2-2; no reliable D call. Germline CDR1 and CDR2: SEHNR and FQNEAQ (reference sequence). V was cut by 7 bases and J by 3 bases, with 12 bases left in between. The CDR3 consists of 14 residues. Here the CDR3 DNA reads TGTGCCAGCACCTTCGAGCATTACACCGGGGAGCTGTTTTTT. Translation: CASTFEHYTGELFF.

The chain links TRBV29-1 to TRBJ2-7; tentative D call: TRBD1 (6 bases). CDR1 is SQVTM and CDR2 is ANQGSEA in the germline V gene. This CDR3 has 11 amino acids. The ends were cut back, 7 bases at V and 2 bases at J, with 9 bases in the middle. DNA for the CDR3: TGCAGCGCTGGACAGACCTACGAGCAGTACTTC. This codes for CSAGQTYEQYF.

The V and J genes are TRBV30 and TRBJ2-1; 7 nucleotides match TRBD2. The CDR3 sequence is 14 residues long. After removal of 8 bases from V and 3 bases from J, the junction contained 10 bases not matched to a gene. Germline values: CDR1 GTSNPN, CDR2 SVGIG (reference sequence). The CDR3 here is CAQYPAGSYNEQFF. CDR3 nucleotides: TGTGCCCAGTACCCAGCGGGGAGCTACAATGAGCAGTTCTTC.

The chain recombines TRBV27 with TRBJ2-7, with TRBD2 matching 7 bases. V dropped 3 bases and J dropped 2; count of bases not matched to a gene: 7. The CDR3 loop spans 15 amino acids. The germline V gene encodes CDR1 MNHEY and CDR2 SMNVEV (reference sequence). The CDR3 DNA follows: TGTGCCAGCAGTTTCAGTAGGGCGGGGGCCTACGAGCAGTACTTC. Translating gives CASSFSRAGAYEQYF.

The rearrangement uses TRBV5-6 and TRBJ2-2; D unresolved. The CDR3 consists of 15 residues. Per the germline V gene, CDR1 is SGHDT and CDR2 is YYEEEE. Trimming took off 0 bases at V and 3 bases at J, with 9 bases between the two ends. Here the CDR3 reads CASSLDYTHTGELFF. The CDR3, as DNA: TGTGCCAGCAGCTTGGATTATACCCACACCGGGGAGCTGTTTTTT. Looking up the rest from reference TRBV5-6 and TRBJ2-2 gives the full variable domain: DAGVTQSPTHLIKTRGQQVTLRCSPKSGHDTVSWYQQALGQGPQFIFQYYEEEERQRGNFPDRFSGHQFPNYSSELNVNALLLGDSALYLCASSLDYTHTGELFFGEGSRLTVL.

The rearrangement uses TRBV19 and TRBJ1-5; TRBD1 agrees at 9 bases. V gave up 4 bases and J gave up 7 bases; unmatched junction bases: 8. Per the germline V gene, CDR1 is LNHDA and CDR2 is SQIVND (reference sequence). The CDR3 loop spans 15 amino acids. The CDR3, as DNA: TGTGCCAGTAGTAAGGGACAGGGTCCTAAGCAGCCCCAGCATTTT. Translated, it gives CASSKGQGPKQPQHF.

This chain uses TRBV23-1 with TRBJ2-7; 9 positions agree with TRBD1. TRBV23-1 is reported as an ORF; its role is uncertain. J was trimmed by 6 bases and V by 8 bases; bases with no gene match: 5. The CDR3 contains 12 residues. This CDR3 is CASPRTGVEQYF. The CDR3 coding sequence is TGCGCCAGCCCCCGGACAGGGGTCGAGCAGTACTTC.

The CDR3 DNA follows: TGTGCCAGCAGCTTTTGGGGCTGGGAGACCCAGTACTTC. Translating it yields CASSFWGWETQYF. The V gene is TRBV7-2, the J gene TRBJ2-5; a possible D gene is TRBD1 (5 bases). Between the trimmed V and J ends, which lost 3 bases and 5 bases, there was a span of 10 bases. Per germline, CDR1 SGHTA and CDR2 FQGNSA. This CDR3 spans 13 amino acids.

This chain joins TRBV18 and TRBJ2-7, with D possibly being TRBD2 (6 bases). Germline-derived CDR1 and CDR2 are KGHSH and LQKENI. Trimming left V 3 bases short and J 2 bases short, with 8 bases between. The CDR3 length is 13 residues. The CDR3 loop is CASSPSGAYEQYF. CDR3 nucleotides: TGTGCCAGCTCACCCTCGGGGGCCTACGAGCAGTACTTC.

The V call is TRBV5-1, the J call TRBJ2-1; D perhaps matches TRBD2 (5 bases). V dropped 6 bases and J dropped 8 bases, with 15 bases sitting between them. Germline values: CDR1 SGHRS, CDR2 YFSETQ. There are 13 residues in the CDR3. The CDR3 here is CASTEGNADEQFF. DNA for the CDR3: TGCGCCAGCACCGAGGGAAATGCCGATGAGCAGTTCTTC.

The chain carries TRBV28 and TRBJ2-7; unclear D gene. V lost 6 bases and J 2 bases, leaving 8 bases between the germline ends. Germline lookup yields CDR1 MDHEN and CDR2 SYDVKM. There are 12 residues in the CDR3. The CDR3 bases are TGTGCCAGCAGCAACGGAGCCTACGAGCAGTACTTC. This gives the protein CASSNGAYEQYF.

The chain recombines TRBV5-1 with TRBJ2-1; TRBD2 agrees at 8 bases. The germline V gene encodes CDR1 SGHRS and CDR2 YFSETQ. The CDR3 totals 16 residues. The junction had 11 bases not matched to a gene; V was cut back by 4 bases and J by 5 bases. The CDR3 here is CASSLGLGGGNNEQFF. For the CDR3, the DNA is TGCGCCAGCAGCCTGGGACTAGGGGGTGGGAACAATGAGCAGTTCTTC.

This chain uses TRBV5-4 with TRBJ2-7; 10 nucleotides match TRBD2. The CDR3 has 15 residues. Germline V lookup: CDR1 SGHNT, CDR2 YYREEE (reference sequence). V shed 1 base and J 3 bases; nucleotides not matched to a gene: 4. The CDR3 DNA reads as TGTGCCAGCAGCTTGTCAGCGGGAGGGCTCTACGAGCAGTACTTC. Amino acid sequence: CASSLSAGGLYEQYF.

The chain recombines TRBV4-3 with TRBJ2-1, with 11 bases identical to TRBD2. After removal of 2 bases from V and 5 bases from J, the junction contained 2 bases not matched to a gene. The germline V gene encodes CDR1 LGHNA and CDR2 YSLEER. CDR3 length equals 15 residues. The CDR3 spells CASSQTSGSNNEQFF. In DNA form, the CDR3 reads TGCGCCAGCAGCCAAACTAGCGGGAGCAACAATGAGCAGTTCTTC.

The chain couples TRBV15 to TRBJ1-1; the D is unclear. Germline-derived CDR1 and CDR2 are LNHNV and YYDKDF (reference sequence). The CDR3 sequence is 15 residues long. V was clipped by 0 bases and J by 3 bases, with 11 bases between them. For the CDR3, the DNA is TGTGCCACCAGCAGAGATAGGAGGGTTGACACTGAAGCTTTCTTT. Its protein is CATSRDRRVDTEAFF.

The CDR3 coding sequence is TGTGCCAGCAGCTTCCGACTAGCGGCGGGCAATGAGCAGTTCTTC. Its translation: CASSFRLAAGNEQFF. The rearrangement joins TRBV7-9 to TRBJ2-1, with TRBD2 identical over 9 bases. V shed 3 bases, J shed 6 bases, and the junction held 6 bases outside the gene matches. In germline, CDR1 is SEHNR, CDR2 FQNEAQ (reference sequence). This CDR3 is built from 15 residues. Combining the CDR3 with reference TRBV7-9 and TRBJ2-1 gives the whole variable domain DTGVSQNPRHKITKRGQNVTFRCDPISEHNRLYWYRQTLGQGPEFLTYFQNEAQLEKSRLLSDRFSAERPKGSFSTLEIQRTEQGDSAMYLCASSFRLAAGNEQFFGPGTRLTVL.

The V and J genes are TRBV4-1 and TRBJ1-5; tentative D call: TRBD1 (5 bases). Trimming took 2 bases from V and 6 from J, leaving 14 bases between them. The length of the CDR3 is 15 residues. Germline V gives CDR1 MGHRA, CDR2 YSYEKL. The CDR3 DNA is TGCGCCAGCAGCCAATCCGCAGGGTTCATTCAGCCCCAGCATTTT. Its protein is CASSQSAGFIQPQHF.

This chain joins TRBV29-1 and TRBJ2-1, with D possibly being TRBD2 (5 bases). Trimming took off 8 bases at V and 4 bases at J, with 9 bases between the two ends. The germline CDR1 and CDR2 sequences are SQVTM and ANQGSEA. This CDR3 region has 11 residues. CDR3 nucleotides: TGCAGCCAACGGACTTACAATGAGCAGTTCTTC. The encoded protein is CSQRTYNEQFF.

The CDR3 reads CASSNSRGTDTQYF. CDR3 nucleotides: TGTGCCAGCAGCAATTCGAGGGGCACAGATACGCAGTATTTT. The rearrangement joins TRBV9 to TRBJ2-3, with D possibly matching TRBD2 (5 bases). CDR1 is SGDLS and CDR2 is YYNGEE in the germline V gene. Trimming left V 4 bases short and J 1 base short, with 10 bases between. This CDR3 contains 14 residues.

Written as DNA, the CDR3 is TGTGCCACCCTGAGGCAGGTCAAAAACACCGGGGAGCTGTTTTTT. It is translated as CATLRQVKNTGELFF. The chain is built from TRBV15 and TRBJ2-2, with D unresolved. CDR1 and CDR2 (germline): LNHNV, YYDKDF (reference sequence). The CDR3 length is 15 residues. V was cut by 8 bases and J by 2 bases, with 15 bases left in between.

In its sample, this clone was seen once. J is TRBJ2-3 and V is TRBV21-1. TRBV21-1 is described as a pseudogene. The CDR3 extends over 18 amino acids. As DNA, the CDR3 is TGTGCCAGCAGCAAACCGGACAAAGAGGGCTTATTCACAGATACGCAGTATTTT. This gives the protein CASSKPDKEGLFTDTQYF.

This rearrangement joins TRBV7-9 to TRBJ2-7, with TRBD1 matching 8 bases. The CDR3 runs to 14 residues. Germline loops: CDR1 SEHNR, CDR2 FQNEAQ (reference sequence). Losses at the gene ends were 9 bases for V and 6 bases for J; bases not matched to a gene: 13. The CDR3 sequence: CASGQGGGASEQYF. CDR3 nucleotide sequence: TGTGCCAGTGGACAGGGTGGAGGCGCGAGCGAGCAGTACTTC.

The chain recombines TRBV7-8 with TRBJ2-1, with 7 nucleotides matching TRBD2. In germline, CDR1 is SGHVS, CDR2 FQNEAQ. J gave up 5 bases and V 1 base, and 5 bases lay outside the gene matches. This CDR3 is built from 15 residues. CDR3 coding DNA: TGTGCCAGCAGCTTAGTTCAAGCGGGAAACAATGAGCAGTTCTTC. This codes for CASSLVQAGNNEQFF.

J is TRBJ2-5 and V is TRBV10-3, with 12 bases aligning to TRBD1. The V gene's germline CDR1 is ENHRY and CDR2 SYGVKD. CDR3 length equals 15 residues. Germline trimming cut 4 bases from V and 5 bases from J; bases unmatched to any gene: 5. CDR3 sequence reads: CAISGGQGAEETQYF. The DNA for the CDR3 is TGTGCCATCAGTGGGGGACAGGGGGCTGAGGAGACCCAGTACTTC.

The chain employs TRBV5-4 and TRBJ2-6; no clear D. The ends were cut back, 0 bases at V and 0 bases at J, with 4 bases in the middle. The germline V gene has CDR1 SGHNT and CDR2 YYREEE (reference sequence). This CDR3 is built from 15 residues. The CDR3 DNA is TGTGCCAGCAGCTTGGTTGGCTCTGGGGCCAACGTCCTGACTTTC. Its protein product is CASSLVGSGANVLTF.

This chain joins TRBV28 and TRBJ2-1, with D maybe TRBD1 (6 bases). CDR1 and CDR2 from the germline V gene are MDHEN and SYDVKM. V gave up 2 bases and J gave up 5 bases, with 16 bases separating them. The CDR3 runs 16 residues. The CDR3 loop reads CASSLRTGQSNNEQFF. The CDR3 bases are TGTGCCAGCAGTTTACGCACAGGGCAAAGTAACAATGAGCAGTTCTTC.

The chain combines TRBV6-1 with TRBJ2-3; D is undetermined. This CDR3 has 14 residues. V gave up 4 bases and J gave up 4 bases, with 12 bases separating them. The germline CDR1 and CDR2 sequences are MNHNS and SASEGT. Written as DNA, the CDR3 is TGTGCCAGCAGTGCCGGCCGTGGGTCAGATACGCAGTATTTT. It specifies CASSAGRGSDTQYF.

The V call is TRBV5-6, the J call TRBJ1-2, with D unclear. The CDR3 has 13 amino acids. The V and J ends lost 4 bases and 4 bases respectively, with 11 bases between them. Germline lookup yields CDR1 SGHDT and CDR2 YYEEEE. CDR3 in DNA: TGTGCCAGCAGCACAAGGCTGTTCTATGGCTACACCTTC. It encodes CASSTRLFYGYTF.

DNA for the CDR3: TGTGCCAGCAGTTTAGGGGGACTAGCGGGAGCTGTGCTCAAAGAGACCCAGTACTTC. It codes for CASSLGGLAGAVLKETQYF. The chain has TRBV28 and TRBJ2-5, with 14 bases fitting TRBD2. The CDR3 runs 19 residues. CDR1 is MDHEN and CDR2 is SYDVKM in the germline V gene. With 2 bases clipped from V and 3 bases from J, the junction kept 11 bases outside the gene matches.

The V gene is TRBV19, the J gene TRBJ1-1, with D hard to call. With 3 bases removed from V and 4 bases from J, the gap between germline ends came to 15 bases. The CDR3 is 15 amino acids. CDR1 is LNHDA, CDR2 SQIVND, per germline (reference sequence). Here the CDR3 reads CASSISSGYVTEAFF. Written as DNA, the CDR3 is TGTGCCAGTAGTATTTCATCAGGATATGTCACTGAAGCTTTCTTT.